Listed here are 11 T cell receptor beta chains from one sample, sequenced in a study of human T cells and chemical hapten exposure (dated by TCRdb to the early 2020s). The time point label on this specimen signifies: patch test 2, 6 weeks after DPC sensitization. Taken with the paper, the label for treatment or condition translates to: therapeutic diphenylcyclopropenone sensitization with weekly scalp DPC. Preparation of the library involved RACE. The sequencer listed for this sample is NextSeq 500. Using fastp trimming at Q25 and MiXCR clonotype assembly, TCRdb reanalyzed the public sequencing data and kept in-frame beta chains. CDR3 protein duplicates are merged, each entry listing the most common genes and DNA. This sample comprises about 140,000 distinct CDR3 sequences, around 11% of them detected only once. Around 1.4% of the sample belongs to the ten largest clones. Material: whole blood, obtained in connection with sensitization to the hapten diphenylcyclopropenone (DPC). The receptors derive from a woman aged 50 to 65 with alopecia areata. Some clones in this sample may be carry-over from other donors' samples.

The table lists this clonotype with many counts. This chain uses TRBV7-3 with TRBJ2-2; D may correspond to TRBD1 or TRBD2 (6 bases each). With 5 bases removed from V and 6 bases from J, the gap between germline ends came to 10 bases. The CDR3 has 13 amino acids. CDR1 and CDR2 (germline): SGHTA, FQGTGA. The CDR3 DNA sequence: TGTGCCAGCAGCCCTAGGGGGGCCGGGGAGCTGTTTTTT. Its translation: CASSPRGAGELFF.

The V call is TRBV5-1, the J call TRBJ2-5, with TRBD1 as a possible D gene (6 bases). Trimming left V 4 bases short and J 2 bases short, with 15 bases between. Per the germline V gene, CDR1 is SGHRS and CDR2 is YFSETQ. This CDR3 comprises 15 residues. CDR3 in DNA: TGCGCCAGCAGCCGCACCGGGACACCACAAGAGACCCAGTACTTC. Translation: CASSRTGTPQETQYF.

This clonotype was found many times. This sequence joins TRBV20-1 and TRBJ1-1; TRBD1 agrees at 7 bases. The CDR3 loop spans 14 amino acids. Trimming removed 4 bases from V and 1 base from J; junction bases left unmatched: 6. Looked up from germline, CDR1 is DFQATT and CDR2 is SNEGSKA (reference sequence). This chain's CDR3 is CSAKPGQQNTEAFF. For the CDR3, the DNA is TGCAGTGCTAAACCGGGACAGCAGAACACTGAAGCTTTCTTT.

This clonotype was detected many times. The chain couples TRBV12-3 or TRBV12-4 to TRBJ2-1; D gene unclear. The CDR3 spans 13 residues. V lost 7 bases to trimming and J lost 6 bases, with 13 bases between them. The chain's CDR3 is CASTPESFNEQFF. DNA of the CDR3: TGTGCCAGCACCCCGGAGAGTTTCAATGAGCAGTTCTTC.

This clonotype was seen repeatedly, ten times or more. In nucleotides, the CDR3 is TGTGCCAGCAGCCAATCCCGGGACAGCTACGAGCAGTACTTC. The encoded protein is CASSQSRDSYEQYF. The rearrangement joins TRBV11-2 to TRBJ2-7; 7 bases line up with TRBD1. Per germline, CDR1 SGHAT and CDR2 FQNNGV. After removal of 5 bases from V and 3 bases from J, the junction contained 7 bases not matched to a gene. The CDR3 has 14 residues.

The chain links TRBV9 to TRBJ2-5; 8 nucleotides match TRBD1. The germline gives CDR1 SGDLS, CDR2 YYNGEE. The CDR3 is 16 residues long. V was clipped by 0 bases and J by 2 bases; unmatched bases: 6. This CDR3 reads CASSVAAGGFQETQYF. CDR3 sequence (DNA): TGTGCCAGCAGCGTAGCGGCAGGGGGCTTTCAAGAGACCCAGTACTTC.

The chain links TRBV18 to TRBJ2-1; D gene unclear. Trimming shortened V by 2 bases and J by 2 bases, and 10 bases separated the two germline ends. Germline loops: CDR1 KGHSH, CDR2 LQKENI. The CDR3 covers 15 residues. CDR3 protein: CASSPRRNPYNEQFF. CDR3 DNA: TGTGCCAGCTCACCAAGGCGGAACCCCTACAATGAGCAGTTCTTC.

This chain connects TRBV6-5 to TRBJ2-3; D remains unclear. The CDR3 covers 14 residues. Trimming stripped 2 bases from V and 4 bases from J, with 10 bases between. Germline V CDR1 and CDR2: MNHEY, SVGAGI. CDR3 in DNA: TGTGCCAGCAGTTACAGGCGCCCGGCAGATACGCAGTATTTT. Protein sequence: CASSYRRPADTQYF.

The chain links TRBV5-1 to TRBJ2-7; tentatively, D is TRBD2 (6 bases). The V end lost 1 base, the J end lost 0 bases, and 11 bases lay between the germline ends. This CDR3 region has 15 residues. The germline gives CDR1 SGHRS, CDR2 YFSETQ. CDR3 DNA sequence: TGCGCCAGCAGCTTGAGCGGGCAATTCTCCTACGAGCAGTACTTC. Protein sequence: CASSLSGQFSYEQYF.

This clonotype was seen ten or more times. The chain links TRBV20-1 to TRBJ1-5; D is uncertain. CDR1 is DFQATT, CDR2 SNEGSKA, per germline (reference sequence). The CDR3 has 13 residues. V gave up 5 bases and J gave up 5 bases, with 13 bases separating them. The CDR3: CSARVGSDQPQHF. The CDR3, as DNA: TGCAGTGCTCGCGTGGGGAGCGATCAGCCCCAGCATTTT.

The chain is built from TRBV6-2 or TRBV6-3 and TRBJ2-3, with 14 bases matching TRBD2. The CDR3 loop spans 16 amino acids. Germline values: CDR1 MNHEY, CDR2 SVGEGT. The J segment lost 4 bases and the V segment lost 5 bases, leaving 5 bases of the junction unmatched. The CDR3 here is CASSPGTSGRPDTQYF. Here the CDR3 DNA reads TGTGCCAGCAGTCCTGGGACTAGCGGGAGACCAGATACGCAGTATTTT.